This is a list of T cell receptor beta chains from one sample in a study of CD8 T cells in ankylosing spondylitis. TCRdb re-derived calls from the 5' RACE reads in MiXCR, one entry per CDR3 protein. The sample shows some 800,000 distinct CDR3 sequences, 12% of them seen only once. Material: blood, either unsorted or a sorted T cell fraction (not recorded which). Receptor source: a male donor with ankylosing spondylitis. CDR3s include the opening cysteine and the closing phenylalanine or tryptophan. Each record gives: clone size, D gene, V gene, J gene, CDR3 DNA, CDR3 protein. The D gene is left open where the match is weak. A row's size may be missing; if present it is once, few, many or a size class.

clone size: few; D gene: .; V gene: TRBV9; J gene: TRBJ2-1; CDR3 DNA: TGTGCCAGCAGCGTACCCGGGCCCAGTGGAAATGAGCAGTTCTTC; CDR3 protein: CASSVPGPSGNEQFF
clone size: few; D gene: TRBD2; V gene: TRBV15; J gene: TRBJ2-1; CDR3 DNA: TGTGCCACCAGCCTGAGCGGACTAGCGGTACGGCGGGATGAGCAGTTCTTC; CDR3 protein: CATSLSGLAVRRDEQFF
clone size: few; D gene: .; V gene: TRBV9; J gene: TRBJ1-2; CDR3 DNA: TGTGCCAGCAGCGTAGGCGGCAGGGCCTATGGCTACACCTTC; CDR3 protein: CASSVGGRAYGYTF
clone size: many; D gene: .; V gene: TRBV5-1; J gene: TRBJ1-1; CDR3 DNA: TGCGCCAGCAGCTTGGGCCACAGCTACACTGAAGCTTTCTTT; CDR3 protein: CASSLGHSYTEAFF
clone size: few; D gene: TRBD1; V gene: TRBV4-2; J gene: TRBJ2-7; CDR3 DNA: TGTGCCAGCAGCCCCCAGGAGGCAGGGGGCAACGAGCAGTACTTC; CDR3 protein: CASSPQEAGGNEQYF
clone size: .; D gene: .; V gene: TRBV10-3; J gene: TRBJ2-2; CDR3 DNA: TGTGCCATCAAAAGACACGAAATGGGCACCGGGGAGCTGTTTTTT; CDR3 protein: CAIKRHEMGTGELFF
clone size: few; D gene: .; V gene: TRBV20-1; J gene: TRBJ2-1; CDR3 DNA: TGCAGTGCTAGGGTGGTACGATACAATGAGCAGTTCTTC; CDR3 protein: CSARVVRYNEQFF
clone size: few; D gene: TRBD1; V gene: TRBV7-9; J gene: TRBJ2-1; CDR3 DNA: TGTGCCAGCAGCTCCAAGCCCGGGACAGGGGAAAATGAGCAGTTCTTC; CDR3 protein: CASSSKPGTGENEQFF
clone size: .; D gene: .; V gene: TRBV12-3/TRBV12-4; J gene: TRBJ2-2; CDR3 DNA: TGTGCCAGCAGTTTTCTCCAACACACCGGGGAGCTGTTTTTT; CDR3 protein: CASSFLQHTGELFF
clone size: many; D gene: .; V gene: TRBV5-1; J gene: TRBJ1-2; CDR3 DNA: TGCGCCAGCAGCTTGGCTGGACGGGACTATGGCTACACCTTC; CDR3 protein: CASSLAGRDYGYTF
clone size: few; D gene: .; V gene: TRBV18; J gene: TRBJ2-5; CDR3 DNA: TGTGCCAGCTCACCACCCGGTTTGAGCCAAGAGACCCAGTACTTC; CDR3 protein: CASSPPGLSQETQYF
clone size: few; D gene: TRBD2; V gene: TRBV20-1; J gene: TRBJ2-7; CDR3 DNA: TGCAGTGCTGCTTCAGGACTAGCGGTCCACTCCCACTTC; CDR3 protein: CSAASGLAVHSHF
clone size: few; D gene: .; V gene: TRBV30; J gene: TRBJ2-6; CDR3 DNA: TGTGCCTGGTACCCCTCTGGGGCCAACGTCCTGACTTTC; CDR3 protein: CAWYPSGANVLTF
clone size: many; D gene: .; V gene: TRBV6-5; J gene: TRBJ1-1; CDR3 DNA: TGTGCCAGCAGTTCCGGACCACGGGAAGCTTTCTTT; CDR3 protein: CASSSGPREAFF
clone size: few; D gene: .; V gene: TRBV10-3; J gene: TRBJ1-1; CDR3 DNA: TGTGCCATCAGTGAGAAGAAGGGAAGCACTGAAGCTTTCTTT; CDR3 protein: CAISEKKGSTEAFF
clone size: .; D gene: .; V gene: TRBV20-1; J gene: TRBJ2-7; CDR3 DNA: TGCAGTGCCCAAGAGGCGATGGGGGAGGACGAGCAGTACTTC; CDR3 protein: CSAQEAMGEDEQYF
clone size: .; D gene: .; V gene: TRBV6-5; J gene: TRBJ1-6; CDR3 DNA: TGTGCCAGCAGTTACGGCAGGGTGGCTTCACCCCTCCACTTT; CDR3 protein: CASSYGRVASPLHF
clone size: .; D gene: TRBD1; V gene: TRBV12-3/TRBV12-4; J gene: TRBJ1-5; CDR3 DNA: TGTGCCAGCAGTTTGCTACAGGGGGATCAGCCTCAGCATTTT; CDR3 protein: CASSLLQGDQPQHF
clone size: few; D gene: TRBD1; V gene: TRBV7-7; J gene: TRBJ1-6; CDR3 DNA: TGTGCTAGCAGCCATAGCGGACAGGGAAATTCACCCCTCCACTTT; CDR3 protein: CASSHSGQGNSPLHF
clone size: .; D gene: .; V gene: TRBV12-3/TRBV12-4; J gene: TRBJ2-1; CDR3 DNA: TGTGCCAGCAGTTTATTAGCGGATCTGAGCTCCTACAATGAGCAGTTCTTC; CDR3 protein: CASSLLADLSSYNEQFF
clone size: few; D gene: TRBD1; V gene: TRBV10-3; J gene: TRBJ2-2; CDR3 DNA: TGTGCCATCAGTCCGGGACAGGGTGACACCGGGGAGCTGTTTTTT; CDR3 protein: CAISPGQGDTGELFF
clone size: many; D gene: .; V gene: TRBV18; J gene: TRBJ1-1; CDR3 DNA: TGTGCCAGCTCAGTGGTGGCAGGTCCCGAAGCTTTCTTT; CDR3 protein: CASSVVAGPEAFF
clone size: few; D gene: TRBD1; V gene: TRBV5-1; J gene: TRBJ1-2; CDR3 DNA: TGCGCCAGCAGCTTGTTTGGGACAGGGGGCGCGTACTTCTATGGCTACACCTTC; CDR3 protein: CASSLFGTGGAYFYGYTF
clone size: .; D gene: .; V gene: TRBV30; J gene: TRBJ1-1; CDR3 DNA: TGTGCCTGGAGTAAGGGAAGCACTGAAGCTTTCTTT; CDR3 protein: CAWSKGSTEAFF
clone size: .; D gene: .; V gene: TRBV5-5; J gene: TRBJ2-1; CDR3 DNA: TGTGCCAGCAGCTTGAGGGGCGGCGTAGTTATGGGCAATGAGCAGTTCTTC; CDR3 protein: CASSLRGGVVMGNEQFF
clone size: once; D gene: TRBD1; V gene: TRBV5-6; J gene: TRBJ1-6; CDR3 DNA: TGTGCCAGCAGCGCCTTACAGGGGGTTAATTCACCCCTCCACTTT; CDR3 protein: CASSALQGVNSPLHF
clone size: few; D gene: TRBD2; V gene: TRBV29-1; J gene: TRBJ2-2; CDR3 DNA: TGCAGCGTTGTTAGCGGGGGGATGAACACCGGGGAGCTGTTTTTT; CDR3 protein: CSVVSGGMNTGELFF
clone size: few; D gene: .; V gene: TRBV6-2/TRBV6-3; J gene: TRBJ2-1; CDR3 DNA: TGTGCCAGCAGTTACGGGCGGTCCTACAATCAGCAGTTCTTC; CDR3 protein: CASSYGRSYNQQFF
clone size: many; D gene: .; V gene: TRBV7-2; J gene: TRBJ2-7; CDR3 DNA: TGTGCCAGCAGCTTAGCTGACTACGAGCAGTACTTC; CDR3 protein: CASSLADYEQYF
clone size: .; D gene: .; V gene: TRBV5-1; J gene: TRBJ1-1; CDR3 DNA: TGCGCCAGCAGACCCCCCGGGACCGGGAACACTGAAGCTTTCTTT; CDR3 protein: CASRPPGTGNTEAFF
clone size: .; D gene: .; V gene: TRBV4-3; J gene: TRBJ2-5; CDR3 DNA: TGCGCCAGCAGCCAAGTAAGCGGCCAGAACCAAGAGACCCAGTACTTC; CDR3 protein: CASSQVSGQNQETQYF
clone size: few; D gene: .; V gene: TRBV5-6; J gene: TRBJ1-2; CDR3 DNA: TGTGCCAGCAGCTTGGAGCGTCGGGGGTATGGCTACACCTTC; CDR3 protein: CASSLERRGYGYTF